This T cell receptor (beta chain) was sequenced during a study of blood T cells in healthy people across ages. Individuals who donated were healthy Caucasians from Russia aged about 6 to 95. Isolation recovered at least 6 million PBMCs from every sample. Of note for this clonotype: The germline gene is not matched at one end of the junction; a read error may be the cause.

This CDR3 is built from 16 residues. Germline CDR1 is MNHNY and CDR2 is SVGAGI (reference sequence). For the second PCR, which ran for about 7 to 11 cycles, a sample-barcoded 5' primer and a J-beta primer mix were used. Unique molecular identifiers of 12 random nucleotides labeled each cDNA. TCRdb itself ran the 5' RACE reads through MiXCR, one entry per CDR3 protein. Of about 1.8 million distinct CDR3 sequences in the sample, approximately 50% were seen once. The sequencing input was blood. This receptor was identified in a middle-aged woman in good health. V gene TRBV6-6 combines with J gene TRBJ1-6; a weak D match, TRBD1 (6 bases). The CDR3 nucleotides are TGTGCTAGCAGTTATCGGGGGGCGGCCTATAATTCACCCCTCCACTTT. Amino acid sequence: CASSYRGAAYNSPLHF.